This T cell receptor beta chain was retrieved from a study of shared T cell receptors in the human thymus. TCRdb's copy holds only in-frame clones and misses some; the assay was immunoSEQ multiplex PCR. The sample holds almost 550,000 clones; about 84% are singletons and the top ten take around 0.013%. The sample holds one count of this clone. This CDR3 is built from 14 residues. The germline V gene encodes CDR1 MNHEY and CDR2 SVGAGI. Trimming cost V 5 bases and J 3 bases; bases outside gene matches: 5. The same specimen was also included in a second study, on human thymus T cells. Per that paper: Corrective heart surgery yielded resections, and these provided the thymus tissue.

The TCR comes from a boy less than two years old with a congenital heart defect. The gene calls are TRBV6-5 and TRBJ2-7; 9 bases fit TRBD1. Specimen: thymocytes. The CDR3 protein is CASSTMDRGYEQYF. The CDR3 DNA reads TGTGCCAGCAGTACCATGGACAGGGGCTACGAGCAGTACTTC.